This entry lists 23 T cell receptor beta chains sequenced from one sample in a study of blood T cell repertoires in COVID-19. Some clones are missing from TCRdb's copy, which holds only in-frame ones; the method was immunoSEQ multiplex PCR. The repertoire holds roughly 49,000 clones, with 85% to 95% as singletons. The specimen sequenced was peripheral blood. These receptors were collected from a man aged 60-69 years with COVID-19, enrolled during active disease.

This chain uses TRBV29-1 with TRBJ1-2; 8 bases line up with TRBD1. The CDR3 consists of 11 residues. After removal of 6 bases from V and 6 bases from J, the junction contained 3 bases not matched to a gene. Germline lookup yields CDR1 SQVTM and CDR2 ANQGSEA. As DNA, the CDR3 is TGCAGCGTCCAGGGGGCTGATGGCTACACCTTC. Translation gives CSVQGADGYTF.

The V gene is TRBV4-3, the J gene TRBJ1-1; the D gene is possibly TRBD1 (5 bases). The CDR3 spans 13 residues. CDR1 and CDR2 from the germline V gene are LGHNA and YSLEER. V lost 1 base and J 4 bases, leaving 7 bases between the germline ends. DNA for the CDR3: TGCGCCAGCAGCCAAGTTAGGGGCACTGAAGCTTTCTTT. This translates into CASSQVRGTEAFF.

The chain recombines TRBV7-6 with TRBJ2-2, with TRBD1 matching over 9 bases. V shed 5 bases and J 0 bases; nucleotides not matched to a gene: 13. Germline-derived CDR1 and CDR2 are SGHVS and FNYEAQ. This CDR3 region has 19 residues. CDR3 protein: CASSQHNRGRNTNTGELFF. Written as DNA, the CDR3 is TGTGCCAGCAGCCAACATAACAGGGGGCGGAATACGAACACCGGGGAGCTGTTTTTT.

The chain is built from TRBV28 and TRBJ1-2; 11 bases align to TRBD1. Losses at the gene ends were 4 bases for V and 4 bases for J; bases not matched to a gene: 5. CDR3 length: 15 amino acids. Germline lookup yields CDR1 MDHEN and CDR2 SYDVKM. The CDR3 here is CASSSGTGGIYGYTF. The CDR3 coding sequence is TGTGCCAGCAGTTCGGGGACAGGGGGAATCTATGGCTACACCTTC.

V and J are TRBV4-3 and TRBJ1-1, with a weak D call TRBD1 (5 bases). V was pared by 0 bases and J by 4 bases, with 9 bases between. The CDR3 contains 14 residues. CDR1 is LGHNA, CDR2 YSLEER, per germline. The CDR3 region is CASSQDGGGTEAFF. As DNA, the CDR3 is TGCGCCAGCAGCCAAGACGGGGGGGGCACTGAAGCTTTCTTT.

The chain employs TRBV5-4 and TRBJ2-5; 9 bases are a match to TRBD1. The junction had 6 bases not matched to a gene; V was cut back by 4 bases and J by 5 bases. Germline assignment: CDR1 SGHNT and CDR2 YYREEE (reference sequence). The CDR3 has 14 residues. The CDR3: CASSPLDRGETQYF. The CDR3 DNA follows: TGTGCCAGCAGCCCCCTGGACAGGGGTGAGACCCAGTACTTC. The whole variable domain, remainder taken from reference TRBV5-4 and TRBJ2-5, is ETGVTQSPTHLIKTRGQQVTLRCSSQSGHNTVSWYQQALGQGPQFIFQYYREEENGRGNFPPRFSGLQFPNYSSELNVNALELDDSALYLCASSPLDRGETQYFGPGTRLLVL.

This clone was seen once. V and J are TRBV19 and TRBJ2-3, with 10 bases lining up with TRBD2. J gave up 7 bases and V 5 bases, and 15 bases lay outside the gene matches. The germline CDR1 and CDR2 sequences are LNHDA and SQIVND (reference sequence). CDR3 length equals 17 residues. CDR3 DNA sequence: TGTGCCAGTAGTTCCCCTTTCGGACTAGCGGCCCCGAATACGCAGTATTTT. This sequence encodes CASSSPFGLAAPNTQYF.

This chain links TRBV12-5 with TRBJ2-4, with TRBD1 matching 11 bases. The CDR3 consists of 16 residues. Germline CDR1 reads LGHNT; CDR2 reads FRNRAP. V lost 3 bases to trimming and J lost 8 bases; unmatched junction nucleotides: 9. The CDR3 coding sequence is TGTGCTAGTGGTTTAGGACAGGGGGCGCATAGGGACATTCAGTACTTC. This sequence encodes CASGLGQGAHRDIQYF.

The V call is TRBV7-9, the J call TRBJ1-4; D gene unclear. Germline assignment: CDR1 SEHNR and CDR2 FQNEAQ (reference sequence). V was pared by 2 bases and J by 8 bases, with 12 bases between. The CDR3 totals 14 residues. CDR3 region: CASSLSSVGEKLFF. The CDR3 DNA reads TGTGCCAGCAGCTTATCCTCCGTTGGCGAAAAACTGTTTTTT.

This chain joins TRBV6-4 and TRBJ2-3; D is unresolved. The CDR3 is 12 residues long. The ends were cut back, 8 bases at V and 6 bases at J, with 12 bases in the middle. The germline V gene has CDR1 MRHNA and CDR2 SNTAGT. In nucleotides, the CDR3 is TGTGCCAGCCTTAGTTTTCCGGATACGCAGTATTTT. It encodes CASLSFPDTQYF.

The gene calls are TRBV10-2 and TRBJ2-1; no clear D. The germline V and J ends were trimmed by 0 bases and 4 bases, with 7 bases remaining between them. The CDR3 consists of 14 residues. CDR1 and CDR2 (germline): WSHSY, SAAADI. The DNA of the CDR3 is TGCGCCAGCAGTGAGTCGACTCGGTACAATGAGCAGTTCTTC. It codes for CASSESTRYNEQFF.

The J gene is TRBJ1-4, the V gene TRBV7-9; 7 positions match TRBD1. The CDR3 runs to 16 residues. From germline, CDR1 is SEHNR and CDR2 FQNEAQ (reference sequence). After removal of 10 bases from V and 0 bases from J, the junction contained 11 bases not matched to a gene. The CDR3 sequence is CATGQDSVATNEKLFF. In DNA, the CDR3 is TGTGCCACCGGACAGGACTCCGTTGCAACTAATGAAAAACTGTTTTTT.

V is TRBV6-6 and J is TRBJ2-3; 12 nucleotides agree with TRBD2. The V and J ends lost 6 bases and 2 bases, in that order; junction bases with no gene match: 15. The CDR3 has 19 residues. Germline V gene sequence: CDR1 MNHNY, CDR2 SVGAGI (reference sequence). The chain's CDR3 is CASSSGLAGPLPHTDTQYF. CDR3 DNA sequence: TGTGCCAGCAGCTCGGGACTAGCGGGCCCCCTACCCCACACAGATACGCAGTATTTT.

The chain is built from TRBV28 and TRBJ1-2; D is perhaps TRBD1 (6 bases). CDR3 length: 16 amino acids. V was cut by 0 bases and J by 4 bases, with 15 bases left in between. CDR1 is MDHEN, CDR2 SYDVKM, per germline. In DNA form, the CDR3 reads TGTGCCAGCAGTTTATGGTCCGACAGGCCCTCCTATGGCTACACCTTC. Encoded protein: CASSLWSDRPSYGYTF.

The DNA for the CDR3 is TGTGCCTGGAGTCCGCTGACAGGGGGCAATCAGCCCCAGCATTTT. Its protein is CAWSPLTGGNQPQHF. The rearrangement links TRBV30 to TRBJ1-5; TRBD1 agrees at 8 bases. This CDR3 spans 15 amino acids. The germline CDR1 and CDR2 sequences are GTSNPN and SVGIG (reference sequence). Trimming took 2 bases from V and 2 from J; bases not matched to a gene: 5.

This clone was recorded only once. The rearrangement joins TRBV2 to TRBJ1-5; D gene uncertain. V lost 6 bases and J 7 bases, leaving 16 bases between the germline ends. CDR1 SNHLY and CDR2 FYNNEI come from the germline V gene. The CDR3 contains 14 residues. CDR3: CASRTGRGGQPQHF. CDR3 nucleotides: TGTGCCAGCAGGACGGGGAGAGGAGGACAGCCCCAGCATTTT.

The chain is built from TRBV5-1 and TRBJ2-5, with D possibly TRBD1 on 5 matching bases. Germline V CDR1 and CDR2: SGHRS, YFSETQ. The CDR3 extends over 17 amino acids. V shed 6 bases and J shed 3 bases, with 24 bases lying between them. The CDR3 DNA reads as TGCGCCAGCACATCCGGACAAGGGGTACTTGGGGAAGAGACCCAGTACTTC. Its translation is CASTSGQGVLGEETQYF.

V usage is TRBV7-3 and J usage is TRBJ1-1; 8 nucleotides line up with TRBD1. Germline V gene sequence: CDR1 SGHTA, CDR2 FQGTGA. This CDR3 comprises 15 residues. With 5 bases clipped from V and 1 base from J, the junction kept 6 bases outside the gene matches. For the CDR3, the DNA is TGTGCCAGCAGCCCGACAGGGGCTCAGAACACTGAAGCTTTCTTT. Translated: CASSPTGAQNTEAFF.

This rearrangement joins TRBV27 to TRBJ1-2; tentatively, D is TRBD1 (5 bases). The CDR3 runs 14 residues. The germline V gene has CDR1 MNHEY and CDR2 SMNVEV (reference sequence). V lost 2 bases to trimming and J lost 4 bases, with 11 bases between them. DNA of the CDR3: TGTGCCAGCAGTTTAGGGCCGGGGGGCTATGGCTACACCTTC. Its translation is CASSLGPGGYGYTF.

The chain joins TRBV5-4 to TRBJ1-4; D gene unclear. The V and J ends lost 1 base and 7 bases respectively, with 14 bases between them. Germline lookup yields CDR1 SGHNT and CDR2 YYREEE (reference sequence). The CDR3 length is 15 residues. The CDR3 sequence: CASSLSDREVEKLFF. The CDR3 coding sequence is TGTGCCAGCAGCTTGTCCGACCGGGAGGTTGAAAAACTGTTTTTT.

V and J are TRBV5-5 and TRBJ1-6; 9 bases agree with TRBD1. V lost 4 bases and J lost 6; bases outside the gene matches: 5. Per germline, CDR1 SGHKS and CDR2 YYEKEE (reference sequence). The CDR3 spans 15 residues. The CDR3, as DNA: TGTGCCAGCAGCCCGCGGACAGGGGCTAATTCACCCCTCCACTTT. Its translation is CASSPRTGANSPLHF.

The rearrangement uses TRBV28 and TRBJ2-2; 10 bases fit TRBD1. J lost 5 bases, V lost 1 base, and 7 bases had no gene match. The CDR3 length is 17 residues. Looked up from germline, CDR1 is MDHEN and CDR2 is SYDVKM. The CDR3 nucleotides read TGTGCCAGCAGTTTATTGGGACAGGGGCGTAGGACCGGGGAGCTGTTTTTT. Its translation is CASSLLGQGRRTGELFF.

J is TRBJ2-7 and V is TRBV25-1, with D maybe TRBD2 (7 bases). Germline CDR1 reads MGHDK; CDR2 reads SYGVNS. The CDR3 loop spans 13 amino acids. With 6 bases removed from V and 0 bases from J, the gap between germline ends came to 9 bases. The CDR3 loop is CASSRGASYEQYF. The CDR3 bases are TGTGCCAGCAGCCGGGGGGCCTCCTACGAGCAGTACTTC.